The clone carrying this T cell receptor (beta chain) was seen many times. The data were taken from a study of T cell repertoires in cytomegalovirus infection. Germline values: CDR1 SGHAT, CDR2 FQNNGV. The length of the CDR3 is 15 residues. The trim removed 5 bases at V and 7 bases at J, leaving 10 bases unmatched. TCRdb called the reads again in MiXCR, with one record for every CDR3 protein. Seen here are more than 75,000 distinct CDR3 sequences, about 3.8% observed once, and the top ten hold approximately 4.6%. This clonotype was obtained from a human donor in good health (CMV status not recorded). Some clones in this sample may be carry-over from other donors' samples. The sequenced sample was PBMCs. V is TRBV11-2 and J is TRBJ1-4; 7 bases line up with TRBD1. The CDR3 DNA follows: TGTGCCAGCAGCCCCCTGACAGGGCGGGTTGAAAAACTGTTTTTT. It encodes CASSPLTGRVEKLFF.